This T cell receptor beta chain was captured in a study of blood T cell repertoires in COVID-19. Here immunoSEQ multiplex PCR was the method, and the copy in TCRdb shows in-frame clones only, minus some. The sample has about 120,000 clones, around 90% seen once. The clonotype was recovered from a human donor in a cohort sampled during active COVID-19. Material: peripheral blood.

The CDR3 DNA is TGTGCCAGCAGTGGACGGACAGGCGGGTCAATAGTTGGAAAACTGTTTTTT. Protein sequence: CASSGRTGGSIVGKLFF. This rearrangement joins TRBV6-1 to TRBJ1-4; 7 bases are a match to TRBD1. Germline values: CDR1 MNHNS, CDR2 SASEGT. The CDR3 is 17 residues long. With V trimmed by 4 bases and J by 10 bases, 18 bases remained unmatched.